One sample yielded the 14 T cell receptor beta chains listed below, sequenced in a study of long-term antiretroviral therapy in people with HIV. At the survey level, the v3.0 immunoSEQ assay was run. Sequencing used immunoSEQ multiplex PCR; TCRdb keeps in-frame clones, though not all of them. The data contain around 35,000 clones, over 70% of them singletons. The source material was unsorted PBMCs, sampled 3.1 years after starting antiretroviral therapy. These receptors all come from a woman in her fifties or sixties with HIV.

The chain is built from TRBV27 and TRBJ2-7, with 7 positions matching TRBD2. The V gene end was trimmed by 2 bases and the J gene end by 6 bases; junction bases not matched to a gene: 4. The CDR3 is made up of 13 amino acids. Per the germline V gene, CDR1 is MNHEY and CDR2 is SMNVEV (reference sequence). CDR3 DNA sequence: TGTGCCAGCAGTTTAGGGGGGGTCAGCGAGCAGTACTTC. This encodes CASSLGGVSEQYF.

The rearrangement joins TRBV5-1 to TRBJ2-7, with TRBD2 matching over 7 bases. V trimming: 9 bases; J trimming: 0 bases; junction bases outside the gene matches: 12. CDR3 length equals 15 residues. The V gene's germline CDR1 is SGHRS and CDR2 YFSETQ. The CDR3 here is CAKPDGGLSSYEQYV. The CDR3 nucleotides are TGCGCCAAGCCTGACGGGGGGTTGAGCTCCTACGAGCAGTACGTC.

This clone was detected a few times. This chain links TRBV4-1 with TRBJ1-6; D unresolved. CDR3 length: 14 residues. V shed 4 bases and J shed 8 bases, with 12 bases lying between them. The germline gives CDR1 MGHRA, CDR2 YSYEKL. Here the CDR3 reads CASSPPGPYSPLHF. DNA for the CDR3: TGCGCCAGCAGCCCTCCCGGCCCTTATTCACCCCTCCACTTT.

V is TRBV19 and J is TRBJ1-5, with a weak D call TRBD1 (6 bases). In germline, CDR1 is LNHDA, CDR2 SQIVND (reference sequence). The germline V and J ends were trimmed by 1 base and 4 bases, with 11 bases remaining between them. This CDR3 has 15 residues. The CDR3 bases are TGTGCCAGTAGTATAGCAAGGGGGAAGAATCAGCCCCAGCATTTT. Translation gives CASSIARGKNQPQHF.

The chain couples TRBV7-9 to TRBJ2-2; 8 positions agree with TRBD1. Trimming took 7 bases from V and 0 from J; bases not matched to a gene: 13. The CDR3 totals 18 residues. The germline V gene encodes CDR1 SEHNR and CDR2 FQNEAQ (reference sequence). CDR3: CASNYQPWTGTNTGELFF. The CDR3 region has the DNA TGTGCCAGCAACTACCAACCTTGGACAGGGACGAACACCGGGGAGCTGTTTTTT.

The gene calls are TRBV5-1 and TRBJ1-2, with D possibly TRBD1 on 5 matching bases. V was pared by 0 bases and J by 7 bases, with 25 bases between. CDR3 length equals 18 residues. Germline V lookup: CDR1 SGHRS, CDR2 YFSETQ. CDR3 bases: TGCGCCAGCAGCTTGGGGGAAGGGGAAATGGCCAAATGGAGTGGCTACACCTTC. It encodes CASSLGEGEMAKWSGYTF.

This chain links TRBV4-1 with TRBJ2-5; 10 bases are a match to TRBD2. The ends lost 0 bases at V and 7 bases at J; junction bases unmatched: 11. CDR1 is MGHRA and CDR2 is YSYEKL in the germline V gene. CDR3 length equals 17 residues. The CDR3 DNA reads as TGCGCCAGCAGCCAAGATCCCCTAGCGGGAGCGAGAGTGACCCAGTACTTC. Translating it yields CASSQDPLAGARVTQYF.

This CDR3 reads CATSGGAHEQFF. DNA of the CDR3: TGTGCCACCTCAGGGGGGGCCCATGAGCAGTTCTTC. The rearrangement joins TRBV15 to TRBJ2-1, with D perhaps being TRBD1 or TRBD2 (7 bases each). The V end lost 8 bases, the J end lost 8 bases, and 13 bases lay between the germline ends. The CDR3 consists of 12 residues. The germline CDR1 and CDR2 sequences are LNHNV and YYDKDF (reference sequence).

This chain links TRBV27 with TRBJ2-1; 7 nucleotides align to TRBD1. This CDR3 comprises 14 residues. Germline V lookup: CDR1 MNHEY, CDR2 SMNVEV (reference sequence). V was pared by 2 bases and J by 7 bases, with 5 bases of the junction left unmatched. CDR3 coding DNA: TGTGCCAGCAGTTTACAGGGGGAAAATAATGAGCAGTTCTTC. Its protein product is CASSLQGENNEQFF.

CDR3 in amino acids: CASSAWTPGSGYGYTF. DNA of the CDR3: TGCGCCAGCAGCGCTTGGACCCCCGGGAGTGGCTACGGCTACACCTTC. The V and J genes are TRBV5-1 and TRBJ1-2; D gene unclear. V was shortened by 4 bases and J by 8 bases, with 24 bases between the two germline ends. The CDR3 is 16 amino acids. Germline CDR1 and CDR2: SGHRS and YFSETQ. The whole variable domain, filled in from reference TRBV5-1 and TRBJ1-2, reads KAGVTQTPRYLIKTRGQQVTLSCSPISGHRSVSWYQQTPGQGLQFLFEYFSETQRNKGNFPGRFSGRQFSNSRSEMNVSTLELGDSALYLCASSAWTPGSGYGYTFGSGTRLTVV.

The chain recombines TRBV13 with TRBJ2-1, with D tentatively TRBD1 (6 bases). Trimming left V 0 bases short and J 3 bases short, with 18 bases between. The CDR3 spans 18 residues. In germline, CDR1 is PRHDT, CDR2 FYEKMQ (reference sequence). CDR3 sequence reads: CASSLGTQGPTFYNEQFF. CDR3 nucleotides: TGTGCCAGCAGCTTAGGCACCCAGGGGCCAACTTTCTACAATGAGCAGTTCTTC.

Here the CDR3 reads CASSDGRTGISTEAFF. The CDR3 DNA sequence: TGTGCCAGCAGTGACGGACGGACAGGGATAAGCACTGAAGCTTTCTTT. This rearrangement joins TRBV25-1 to TRBJ1-1, with 8 nucleotides matching TRBD1. V shed 3 bases and J 4 bases; nucleotides not matched to a gene: 10. This CDR3 is built from 16 residues. CDR1 is MGHDK, CDR2 SYGVNS, per germline.

This clone has more than one count but fewer than ten. The V call is TRBV10-3, the J call TRBJ2-2, with TRBD1 matching 7 bases. V lost 0 bases and J lost 5; bases outside the gene matches: 3. The CDR3 runs to 15 residues. Germline V gene sequence: CDR1 ENHRY, CDR2 SYGVKD. The CDR3 spells CAISESTGKTGELFF. CDR3 nucleotides: TGTGCCATCAGTGAGTCGACAGGGAAAACCGGGGAGCTGTTTTTT.

This rearrangement joins TRBV7-3 to TRBJ1-1; a possible D gene is TRBD1 (5 bases). The V and J ends lost 5 bases and 2 bases respectively, with 12 bases between them. CDR1 SGHTA and CDR2 FQGTGA come from the germline V gene. The CDR3 has 14 amino acids. The CDR3: CASSPQGPNTEAFF. In DNA, the CDR3 is TGTGCCAGCAGCCCCCAGGGACCCAACACTGAAGCTTTCTTT. The full variable domain, completed using reference TRBV7-3 and TRBJ1-1, is GAGVSQTPSNKVTEKGKYVELRCDPISGHTALYWYRQSLGQGPEFLIYFQGTGAADDSGLPNDRFFAVRPEGSVSTLKIQRTERGDSAVYLCASSPQGPNTEAFFGQGTRLTVV.